This is a list of T cell receptor beta chains from one sample in a study of lymphopenia after photon versus proton radiotherapy. The data were produced by immunoSEQ multiplex PCR, yet TCRdb's version contains in-frame clones alone and is incomplete. Of some 20,000 clones in the sample, around 90% were seen once. Sequences were derived from peripheral blood, sampled from a patient treated with photon-based radiotherapy. The receptors come from a man aged 55 to 70 with pancreatic cancer. The CDR3 runs from the conserved cysteine through the conserved F or W. The D gene is left open where the match is weak. Not all rows give a size; the values are once, few, many and, for expanded clones, a class.

abundance	v_gene	d_gene	j_gene	CDR3nt	CDR3aa
.	TRBV6-1	.	TRBJ1-2	TGTGCCAGCAGTGAAGGACAGCACTATGGCTACACCTTC	CASSEGQHYGYTF
few	TRBV15	TRBD2	TRBJ2-2	TGTGCCACCAGCAGATTAGCGGGGGGGCTGAACACCGGGGAGCTGTTTTTT	CATSRLAGGLNTGELFF
.	TRBV25-1	TRBD2	TRBJ2-7	TGTGCCAGCAGTGAGCAGGGACTAAAGCAGTACTTC	CASSEQGLKQYF
.	TRBV18	.	TRBJ2-2	TGTGCCAGCTCACCAGACGGGGAGCTGTTTTTT	CASSPDGELFF
.	TRBV6-5	TRBD1	TRBJ1-1	TGTGCCAGCAGTTACTCGAACAGGGGGAACACTGAAGCTTTCTTT	CASSYSNRGNTEAFF
.	TRBV2	.	TRBJ1-6	TGTGCCAGCAGTAAAACGGGACCGTCTAATTCACCCCTCCACTTT	CASSKTGPSNSPLHF
.	TRBV11-2	TRBD1	TRBJ2-7	TGTGCCAGCAGCTTAGTAAGGGGAGACAGGGGCCAGAGCTCCTACGAGCAGTACTTC	CASSLVRGDRGQSSYEQYF
.	TRBV4-3	.	TRBJ2-3	TGCGCCAGCAGCCCAGGGACCGTTCCCCCACGGTATTTT	CASSPGTVPPRYF
.	TRBV20-1	.	TRBJ1-4	TGCAGTGCTATAGACAAGAAAAAACTGTTTTTT	CSAIDKKKLFF
once	TRBV4-1	.	TRBJ2-7	TGCGCCAGCAGCCAGGGGTCGGGCCACAGCGAGCAGTACTTC	CASSQGSGHSEQYF
.	TRBV5-6	.	TRBJ2-5	TGTGCCAGCAGTTTAGCTGGCCCCCAAGAGACCCAGTACTTC	CASSLAGPQETQYF
.	TRBV7-7	.	TRBJ2-5	TGTGCCAGCAGCTTAGGGGGGGCCGGGGAGACCCAGTACTTC	CASSLGGAGETQYF
few	TRBV7-2	TRBD1	TRBJ1-6	TGTGCCAGCAGCACCCGGACAGGGGTGAGTTCACCCCTCCACTTT	CASSTRTGVSSPLHF
few	TRBV6-6	TRBD1	TRBJ1-2	TGTGCCAGCAGGTCGACAGGGACAGGGAATGGCTACACCTTC	CASRSTGTGNGYTF
.	TRBV5-4	.	TRBJ1-6	TGTGCCAGCAGCCTGAGGGGGGTGGCCTATAATTCACCCCTCCACTTT	CASSLRGVAYNSPLHF
.	TRBV5-6	.	TRBJ1-1	TGTGCCAGCAGAAAATGGGGGGGTGAAGCTTTCTTT	CASRKWGGEAFF
.	TRBV7-2	.	TRBJ1-2	TGTGCCAGCAGCTTAGTCCTGACGGTCGACTATGGCTACACCTTC	CASSLVLTVDYGYTF
.	TRBV29-1	TRBD1	TRBJ2-6	TGCAGCGTTAAGACAGGGGGTGCAGGGGCCAACGTCCTGACTTTC	CSVKTGGAGANVLTF
.	TRBV6-5	.	TRBJ1-2	TGTGCCAGCACCCAGGGCGGCTATGGCTACACCTTC	CASTQGGYGYTF
.	TRBV30	.	TRBJ2-7	TGTGCCTGGGGCGCCGGGACGGGAGCCTACGAGCAGTACTTC	CAWGAGTGAYEQYF
.	TRBV6-5	TRBD1	TRBJ2-3	TGTGCCAGCAGTTCTACAGGGGTAGATACGCAGTATTTT	CASSSTGVDTQYF
.	TRBV4-1	.	TRBJ1-1	TGCGCCAGCGATAGCGGACGTCTAACCTTGAACACTGAAGCTTTCTTT	CASDSGRLTLNTEAFF
.	TRBV10-3	TRBD2	TRBJ2-3	TGTGCCATCAGTGCCCTCGGGACTAGCGGGGGGTTGAGGACAGATACGCAGTATTTT	CAISALGTSGGLRTDTQYF
.	TRBV27	TRBD2	TRBJ2-3	TGTGCCAGCAGTCGACTAGCGGGGGGCACAGATACGCAGTATTTT	CASSRLAGGTDTQYF